This TCR beta chain was obtained from a study of shared clonotypes between healthy human individuals. Study as a whole: A donor's plate count was three for CD4 naive and three for CD4 memory; CD8 naive had two and CD8 memory one.

The CDR3 runs to 17 residues. Germline values: CDR1 SGHTA, CDR2 FQGNSA. Trimming left V 0 bases short and J 7 bases short, with 16 bases between. Running of the assay took place at deep level. Genomic DNA from each subset was divided evenly over several immunoSEQ plates. The method was immunoSEQ multiplex PCR; TCRdb's version includes in-frame clones alone and lacks a portion of them. The profile covers roughly 2 million clones, with 85% to 95% appearing a single time and more than 0.1% taken by the ten largest. Material: naive CD4+ T cells sorted from blood. Stated subset: CD45RA+ positively selected. This sequence originates from a man between 18 and 29 years old in good health. The chain recombines TRBV7-2 with TRBJ1-6; D is perhaps TRBD1 (5 bases). DNA for the CDR3: TGTGCCAGCAGCTTAGCGGGTTCCAGGGCCTTAAATTCACCCCTCCACTTT. Its translation: CASSLAGSRALNSPLHF.